The source of this TCR beta chain is a study of human T cells and chemical hapten exposure. On the study more broadly: Among samples, TCR yields varied mainly because of small differences in pooled library volume.

Study observations and caveats: After DPC sensitization, TCRs above 1 in 1000 frequency showed no change.

The library tagged individual cDNA molecules with unique molecular identifiers. One entry per CDR3 protein results from TCRdb running MiXCR on the RACE reads. The sample carries more than 70,000 distinct CDR3 sequences, roughly a tenth recorded once. Time point of the sample: patch test 3, about 24 weeks after DPC sensitization. Treatment described: therapeutic diphenylcyclopropenone sensitization with weekly scalp DPC. The authors' total RNA extraction used unfractionated whole blood. The CDR3 sequence is 15 residues long. The junction had 15 bases not matched to a gene; V was cut back by 10 bases and J by 7 bases. The germline V gene has CDR1 SGHNT and CDR2 YYREEE (reference sequence). Note on this clonotype: The antigen is unknown.

The chain couples TRBV5-4 to TRBJ2-1, with 9 bases identical to TRBD2. The sequences come from whole blood, collected in connection with sensitization to the hapten diphenylcyclopropenone (DPC). This TCR came from a woman under 40 with alopecia areata. Some clones in this sample may be carry-over from other donors' samples. The CDR3 coding sequence is TGTGCCGGGAGTATAGCGGGGGCTATTTGGAATGAGCAGTTCTTC. Its protein is CAGSIAGAIWNEQFF. Full variable domain (rest looked up from reference TRBV5-4 and TRBJ2-1): ETGVTQSPTHLIKTRGQQVTLRCSSQSGHNTVSWYQQALGQGPQFIFQYYREEENGRGNFPPRFSGLQFPNYSSELNVNALELDDSALYLCAGSIAGAIWNEQFFGPGTRLTVL.